A selection of T cell receptor beta chains follows, all from one sample in a study of T cell changes during pregnancy in multiple sclerosis. The data were produced by immunoSEQ multiplex PCR, yet TCRdb's version contains in-frame clones alone and is incomplete. Here the sample spans nearly 110,000 clones, around 90% being singletons. The sequencing used peripheral blood, collected after pregnancy. The receptor source for this set is a female donor with multiple sclerosis, enrolled in a pregnancy study. Each CDR3 is given with its conserved first and last residue. The D gene is left open where the match is weak. The size of a clone is reported for some rows only, either as once, few or many, or as a class for expanded clones.

cdr3_length clone_size j_call v_call d_call cdr3_aa cdr3_nt
14 . TRBJ1-5 TRBV27 TRBD1 CASRPTGGNQPQHF TGTGCCAGCAGGCCTACAGGGGGCAATCAGCCCCAGCATTTT
14 . TRBJ1-1 TRBV5-5 . CASSLTGSNTEAFF TGTGCCAGCAGCTTGACTGGGAGCAACACTGAAGCTTTCTTT
16 . TRBJ1-1 TRBV7-3 . CASNLPGEILNTEAFF TGTGCCAGCAATTTACCAGGGGAAATTTTGAACACTGAAGCTTTCTTT
20 . TRBJ1-5 TRBV4-1 TRBD1 CASSQALRGEGGYSNQPQHF TGCGCCAGCAGCCAAGCCCTAAGGGGGGAAGGGGGCTATAGCAATCAGCCCCAGCATTTT
10 . TRBJ2-3 TRBV30 . CASFLGTQYF TGTGCCTCATTCCTAGGCACGCAGTATTTT
15 . TRBJ1-2 TRBV6-5 TRBD1 CASSGQGGANYGYTF TGTGCCAGCAGTGGACAGGGGGGGGCTAACTATGGCTACACCTTC
16 . TRBJ1-4 TRBV25-1 TRBD1 CASSTTRQGLNEKLFF TGTGCCAGCAGTACGACTCGACAGGGACTTAATGAAAAACTGTTTTTT
15 . TRBJ2-7 TRBV27 TRBD1 CASSSTGELIYEQYF TGTGCCAGCAGTTCTACAGGGGAGCTAATTTACGAGCAGTACTTC
14 . TRBJ1-5 TRBV28 TRBD1 CASSLGQVNQPQHF TGTGCCAGCAGTTTGGGACAGGTCAATCAGCCCCAGCATTTT
16 few TRBJ1-5 TRBV27 . CASSPNGGLGNQPQHF TGTGCCAGCAGCCCTAACGGAGGGCTTGGCAATCAGCCCCAGCATTTT
13 once TRBJ1-1 TRBV10-2 . CASRFGGNTEAFF TGCGCCAGCAGATTCGGCGGGAACACTGAAGCTTTCTTT
15 . TRBJ1-4 TRBV15 TRBD1 CATSGGQATNEKLFF TGTGCCACCAGCGGTGGACAGGCAACTAATGAAAAACTGTTTTTT
16 . TRBJ2-7 TRBV6-1 TRBD1 CASSDIPGGFGYEQYF TGTGCCAGCAGTGATATCCCAGGGGGCTTCGGGTACGAGCAGTACTTC
12 once TRBJ1-2 TRBV6-5 TRBD1 CASRTGGNGYTF TGTGCCAGCCGGACAGGGGGCAATGGCTACACCTTC
12 few TRBJ1-6 TRBV19 . CASSISDSPLHF TGTGCCAGTAGTATTTCCGATTCACCCCTCCACTTT
16 . TRBJ1-1 TRBV4-1 . CASSSSLQGRDAEAFF TGCGCCAGCAGCTCATCCCTGCAGGGGAGAGATGCTGAAGCTTTCTTT
17 . TRBJ2-3 TRBV5-4 . CASSLYLRGDGTDTQYF TGTGCCAGCAGCTTGTACCTCAGGGGGGACGGCACAGATACGCAGTATTTT
13 . TRBJ1-3 TRBV5-1 . CASIPDSGNTIYF TGCGCCAGCATTCCCGACAGTGGAAACACCATATATTTT
15 once TRBJ2-7 TRBV7-2 TRBD1 CASRPGQGTPYEQYF TGTGCCAGCAGGCCGGGACAGGGAACACCCTACGAGCAGTACTTC
12 . TRBJ2-1 TRBV18 TRBD2 CASSPLAGEGFF TGTGCCAGCTCACCTTTAGCGGGAGAAGGGTTCTTC
16 . TRBJ2-3 TRBV11-2 . CASSFPAGGRADTQYF TGTGCCAGCAGCTTCCCTGCAGGGGGGCGTGCAGATACGCAGTATTTT
14 . TRBJ1-1 TRBV6-5 TRBD1 CASSWTGSETEAFF TGTGCCAGCAGTTGGACAGGTTCGGAGACTGAAGCTTTCTTT
16 . TRBJ1-6 TRBV9 TRBD1 CASSQTGDSYNSPLHF TGTGCCAGCAGCCAAACAGGGGACTCCTATAATTCACCCCTCCACTTT
15 . TRBJ2-3 TRBV7-9 . CASSRGTTNTDTQYF TGTGCCAGCAGCAGGGGTACTACGAACACAGATACGCAGTATTTT
14 . TRBJ2-1 TRBV7-9 . CASSRGDSVNEQFF TGTGCCAGCAGCAGAGGGGACTCTGTGAATGAGCAGTTCTTC
14 . TRBJ2-1 TRBV28 . CASSSPGPNNEQFF TGTGCCAGCAGTTCTCCAGGGCCCAACAATGAGCAGTTCTTC
15 . TRBJ2-7 TRBV11-2 . CASSFGGLFSYEQYF TGTGCCAGCAGCTTCGGGGGGCTCTTTTCCTACGAGCAGTACTTC
13 . TRBJ1-1 TRBV5-1 . CASSLGGNTEAFF TGCGCCAGCAGCTTAGGGGGGAACACTGAAGCTTTCTTT
14 once TRBJ2-2 TRBV19 TRBD2 CASSAAGGTGELFF TGTGCCAGTAGTGCCGCGGGAGGCACCGGGGAGCTGTTTTTT
13 . TRBJ2-7 TRBV5-1 . CASTSTGSNEQYF TGCGCCAGCACCTCGACAGGAAGCAACGAGCAGTACTTC
14 . TRBJ1-1 TRBV5-5 . CASSLHAENTEAFF TGTGCCAGCAGCCTCCATGCGGAGAACACTGAAGCTTTCTTT
15 . TRBJ2-1 TRBV7-3 TRBD2 CASSIAGGPYNEQFF TGTGCCAGCAGCATAGCGGGGGGGCCCTACAATGAGCAGTTCTTC
15 . TRBJ1-1 TRBV30 TRBD1 CAWSRTGGFGTEAFF TGTGCCTGGAGTCGGACAGGGGGTTTCGGGACTGAAGCTTTCTTT
16 . TRBJ2-7 TRBV5-5 . CASSLADSRQRVEQYF TGTGCCAGCAGCTTGGCCGACTCCCGTCAGAGGGTCGAGCAGTACTTC
18 . TRBJ1-6 TRBV25-1 . CASTRRVSYPTDNSPLHF TGTGCCAGCACAAGGCGGGTCTCATACCCAACCGATAATTCACCCCTCCACTTT
14 . TRBJ2-1 TRBV27 . CASSLSLSYNEQFF TGTGCCAGCAGTTTATCCCTCTCCTACAATGAGCAGTTCTTC
17 once TRBJ1-1 TRBV5-1 TRBD1 CASSLAVGGAGNTEAFF TGCGCCAGCAGCTTGGCCGTAGGGGGCGCAGGGAACACTGAAGCTTTCTTT
15 . TRBJ2-3 TRBV2 TRBD1 CASSEDDRVADTQYF TGTGCCAGCAGTGAAGACGACAGGGTTGCAGATACGCAGTATTTT
13 . TRBJ1-5 TRBV6-1 . CASSERGNQPQHF TGTGCCAGCAGTGAAAGGGGGAATCAGCCCCAGCATTTT
11 . TRBJ1-1 TRBV10-2 . CASSVDGEAFF TGCGCCAGCAGTGTAGATGGTGAAGCTTTCTTT
14 . TRBJ2-5 TRBV5-4 . CASSFAGRDETQYF TGTGCCAGCAGCTTTGCGGGAAGGGATGAGACCCAGTACTTC
14 . TRBJ1-1 TRBV6-6 . CASSYSGGDTEAFF TGTGCCAGCAGTTACTCAGGAGGGGACACTGAAGCTTTCTTT
12 . TRBJ2-4 TRBV29-1 . CSVRGPKNIQYF TGCAGCGTTCGTGGGCCCAAAAACATTCAGTACTTC
16 . TRBJ2-7 TRBV7-3 . CASSLGPSVESYEQYF TGTGCCAGCAGCTTGGGGCCGTCGGTCGAGAGCTACGAGCAGTACTTC
15 . TRBJ1-1 TRBV7-6 TRBD1 CASSLGQGANTEAFF TGTGCCAGCAGCTTAGGACAGGGGGCGAACACTGAAGCTTTCTTT